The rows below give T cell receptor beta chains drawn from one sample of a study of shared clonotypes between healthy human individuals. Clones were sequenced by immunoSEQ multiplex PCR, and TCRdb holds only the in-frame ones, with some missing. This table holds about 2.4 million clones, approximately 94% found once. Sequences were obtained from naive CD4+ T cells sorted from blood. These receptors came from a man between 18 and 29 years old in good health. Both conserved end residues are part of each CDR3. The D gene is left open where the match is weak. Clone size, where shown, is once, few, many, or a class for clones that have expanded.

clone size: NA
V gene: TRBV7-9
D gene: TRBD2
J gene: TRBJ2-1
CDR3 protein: CASSLSGGRGFNEQFF
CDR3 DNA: TGTGCCAGCAGCTTATCGGGCGGGAGAGGGTTCAATGAGCAGTTCTTC

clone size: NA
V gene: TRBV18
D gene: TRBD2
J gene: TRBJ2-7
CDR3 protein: CASSPRAGGSYEQYF
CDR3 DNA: TGTGCCAGCTCACCACGAGCGGGAGGGTCCTACGAGCAGTACTTC

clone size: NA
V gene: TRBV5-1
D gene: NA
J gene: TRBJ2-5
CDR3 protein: CASRLGTVQETQYF
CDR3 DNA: TGCGCCAGCAGATTAGGAACAGTGCAAGAGACCCAGTACTTC

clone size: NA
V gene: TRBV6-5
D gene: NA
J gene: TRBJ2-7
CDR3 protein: CASSAREAGDEQYF
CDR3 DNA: TGTGCCAGCAGTGCCCGAGAGGCCGGGGACGAGCAGTACTTC

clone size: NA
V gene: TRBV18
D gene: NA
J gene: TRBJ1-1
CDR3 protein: CASSIQGSNTEAFF
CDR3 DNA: TGTGCCAGCTCTATACAGGGCTCGAACACTGAAGCTTTCTTT

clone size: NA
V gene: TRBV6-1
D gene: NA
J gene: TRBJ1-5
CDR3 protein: CASSEAGRKPQHF
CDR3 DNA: TGTGCCAGCAGTGAAGCGGGGAGGAAGCCCCAGCATTTT

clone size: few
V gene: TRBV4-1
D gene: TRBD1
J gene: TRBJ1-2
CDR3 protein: CASSHLQQGFRGYTF
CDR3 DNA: TGCGCCAGCAGCCATCTTCAACAGGGGTTTAGAGGCTACACCTTC

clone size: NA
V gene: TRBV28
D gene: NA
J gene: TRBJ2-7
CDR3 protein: CASSLLGNEQYF
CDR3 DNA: TGTGCCAGCAGTTTATTAGGCAACGAGCAGTACTTC

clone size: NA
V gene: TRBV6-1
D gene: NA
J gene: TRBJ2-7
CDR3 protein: CASHTGLMGEQYF
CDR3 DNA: TGTGCCAGCCACACAGGGCTGATGGGCGAGCAGTACTTC

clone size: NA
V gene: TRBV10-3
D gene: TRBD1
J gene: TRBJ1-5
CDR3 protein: CAISWGQGVGQPQHF
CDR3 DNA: TGTGCCATCAGCTGGGGACAGGGAGTCGGTCAGCCCCAGCATTTT